The T cell receptor (beta chain) described here comes from a study of cytomegalovirus exposure and HLA in healthy donors. Sequenced by immunoSEQ multiplex PCR; TCRdb stores in-frame clones only, minus some. This sample yields roughly 200,000 clones, of which roughly nine tenths are seen a single time; 6.5% to 7.5% belongs to the top ten. This clone has a single count. Germline-derived CDR1 and CDR2 are SGHTA and FQGTGA. The CDR3 is made up of 16 amino acids. V shed 4 bases and J shed 3 bases, with 18 bases lying between them. Sequenced material: PBMCs. The TCR originated in a man younger than 40 in good health and CMV-seropositive. This sequence joins TRBV7-3 and TRBJ1-2; possibly TRBD1 for D (6 bases). This CDR3 reads CASSSSVWGLHYGYTF. The CDR3 DNA reads TGTGCCAGCAGCTCCAGTGTATGGGGGCTCCACTATGGCTACACCTTC.